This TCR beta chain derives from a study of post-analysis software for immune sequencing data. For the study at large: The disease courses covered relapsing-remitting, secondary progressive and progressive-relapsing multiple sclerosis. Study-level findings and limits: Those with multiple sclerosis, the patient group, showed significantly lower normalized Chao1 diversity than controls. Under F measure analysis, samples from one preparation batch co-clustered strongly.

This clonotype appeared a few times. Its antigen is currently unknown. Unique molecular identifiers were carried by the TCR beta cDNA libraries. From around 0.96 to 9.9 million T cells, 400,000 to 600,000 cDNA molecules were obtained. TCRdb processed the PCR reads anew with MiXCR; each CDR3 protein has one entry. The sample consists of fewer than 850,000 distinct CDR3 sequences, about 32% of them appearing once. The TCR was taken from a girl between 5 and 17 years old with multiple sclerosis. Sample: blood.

The CDR3: CASSPPTETNYGYTF. In DNA form, the CDR3 reads TGTGCCAGCAGTCCACCGACAGAGACTAACTATGGCTACACCTTC. V gene TRBV28 combines with J gene TRBJ1-2, with D perhaps TRBD1 (5 bases). The CDR3 runs 15 residues. Trimming removed 5 bases at V and 0 bases at J, with 13 bases between. The germline CDR1 and CDR2 sequences are MDHEN and SYDVKM.